This T cell receptor beta chain derives from a study of shared clonotypes between healthy human individuals. Details on this clone: Its specificity is not known.

The study's findings and limits: Clonotypes which were not shared had lower generation probabilities than clonotypes that all four donors shared. In general, naive subsets displayed greater estimated richness than memory subsets did.

Produced via immunoSEQ multiplex PCR; TCRdb's table is partial and in-frame only. The table includes over a million clones, approximately 96% detected once. V lost 3 bases and J lost 10, with 19 bases in between. Germline CDR1 and CDR2: MDHEN and SYDVKM. The CDR3 has 15 residues. This clonotype was sampled from a man under 40 in good health. The rearrangement joins TRBV28 to TRBJ1-5, with D unclear. The sample comprised naive CD4+ T cells sorted from blood. The subset: CD45RA+ positively selected. The CDR3 DNA reads TGTGCCAGCAGTTTCATCTACAGCGGTTTAGAACCCCAGCATTTT. The encoded protein is CASSFIYSGLEPQHF.